This T cell receptor (beta chain) emerged from a study of Ad26.COV2.S vaccination and SARS-CoV-2 variants. TCRdb's table, derived via immunoSEQ multiplex PCR, lists solely in-frame clones and lacks some. Altogether roughly 380,000 clones are present, about 91% being singletons, with the ten largest covering 3% to 5%. CDR1 and CDR2 from the germline V gene are MNHNY and SVGAGI (reference sequence). This CDR3 spans 14 amino acids. Trimming pared 0 bases from V and 7 bases from J, leaving 12 bases between. Study-wide points: Vaccinated individuals (as opposed to placebo recipients) had higher spike-specific TCR breadth. Those who received vaccine or placebo ended up with similar non-spike TCR breadth. Researchers cautioned that TCR breadth and depth analyses may have underestimated total T cell responses.

A note on this clone: The antigen remains unidentified.

This sample comprised peripheral blood, obtained after recovery from COVID-19. This clonotype was obtained from a human donor who had recovered from COVID-19. The rearrangement links TRBV6-6 to TRBJ1-2; tentative D call: TRBD1 (6 bases). For the CDR3, the DNA is TGTGCCAGCAGTTACTCGATGGGAGGGGGTGGCTACACCTTC. Protein: CASSYSMGGGGYTF.